This T cell receptor (beta chain) was documented in a study of cytomegalovirus exposure and HLA in healthy donors. Overall study findings and caveats: It was confirmed in vitro that a few of the CMV-associated chains were specific for CMV antigens.

Germline CDR1 and CDR2: SGHNT and YYREEE (reference sequence). With V trimmed by 3 bases and J by 3 bases, 1 base remained unmatched. The CDR3 has 13 amino acids. The PCR made use of 60 Vbeta and 13 Jbeta primers. The protocol was immunoSEQ multiplex PCR, while the TCRdb copy is restricted to in-frame clones and leaves out a portion. The sample carries roughly 200,000 clones, approximately 85% recorded once. Note on this clone: Its antigen is currently unknown.

The sequence was obtained from a woman aged 50 to 60 in good health and CMV-seronegative. Source material: PBMCs. This chain uses TRBV5-4 with TRBJ2-7, with 9 bases matching TRBD1. CDR3 residues: CASSWDRDYEQYF. CDR3 nucleotides: TGTGCCAGCAGCTGGGACAGGGACTACGAGCAGTACTTC.